These 29 T cell receptor beta chains were all obtained from the same sample, sequenced in a study of blood T cell repertoires in COVID-19. TCRdb's table, derived via immunoSEQ multiplex PCR, lists solely in-frame clones and lacks some. The table lists 120,000 or so clones, more than 60% of them singletons. Input material: peripheral blood. The receptors were gathered from a woman aged 70-85 years with acute or convalescent COVID-19.

The chain uses TRBV9 and TRBJ1-4; D is unclear. Trimming shortened V by 0 bases and J by 7 bases, and 7 bases separated the two germline ends. Germline V gives CDR1 SGDLS, CDR2 YYNGEE. The CDR3 consists of 13 residues. CDR3: CASSVGRGEKLFF. The CDR3 region has the DNA TGTGCCAGCAGCGTAGGGCGAGGTGAAAAACTGTTTTTT. The full variable domain, in which reference TRBV9 and TRBJ1-4 provide the parts outside the CDR3, is DSGVTQTPKHLITATGQRVTLRCSPRSGDLSVYWYQQSLDQGLQFLIQYYNGEERAKGNILERFSAQQFPDLHSELNLSSLELGDSALYFCASSVGRGEKLFFGSGTQLSVL.

The gene calls are TRBV7-2 and TRBJ2-5, with 8 bases aligning to TRBD1. From germline, CDR1 is SGHTA and CDR2 FQGNSA. The V gene end was trimmed by 4 bases and the J gene end by 4 bases; junction bases not matched to a gene: 8. The length of the CDR3 is 15 residues. The CDR3 protein is CASSSYTTGAETQYF. The CDR3 DNA is TGTGCCAGCAGCTCCTATACGACAGGGGCAGAGACCCAGTACTTC.

The V and J genes are TRBV24-1 and TRBJ1-1, with D possibly TRBD1 on 5 matching bases. Germline CDR1 is KGHDR and CDR2 is SFDVKD. The CDR3 spans 12 residues. The CDR3 here is CATAGPNTEAFF. The DNA for the CDR3 is TGTGCTACCGCGGGGCCAAACACTGAAGCTTTCTTT.

There are many counts of this clone. The rearrangement uses TRBV6-2 or TRBV6-3 and TRBJ2-5; TRBD2 matches at 12 bases. V dropped 3 bases and J dropped 4; count of bases not matched to a gene: 3. The CDR3 loop spans 15 amino acids. Germline-derived CDR1 and CDR2 are MNHEY and SVGEGT. CDR3 region: CASSYTSGGPETQYF. The CDR3 DNA follows: TGTGCCAGCAGTTATACTAGCGGGGGGCCAGAGACCCAGTACTTC.

The J gene is TRBJ1-2, the V gene TRBV18, with D tentatively TRBD1 (5 bases). This CDR3 is 15 amino acids long. Between the trimmed V and J ends, which lost 5 bases and 0 bases, there was a span of 13 bases. Germline lookup yields CDR1 KGHSH and CDR2 LQKENI. CDR3 nucleotide sequence: TGTGCCAGCTCAACGTCGACAGTTTCTAACTATGGCTACACCTTC. Translation: CASSTSTVSNYGYTF.

This chain uses TRBV10-3 with TRBJ2-5, with D possibly being TRBD1 (6 bases). Germline values: CDR1 ENHRY, CDR2 SYGVKD. The ends were cut back, 3 bases at V and 5 bases at J, with 10 bases in the middle. The CDR3 is 13 residues long. The CDR3 sequence: CAISETGLETQYF. The DNA of the CDR3 is TGTGCCATCAGTGAAACAGGGCTGGAGACCCAGTACTTC.

V is TRBV6-5 and J is TRBJ1-5; no firm D call. This CDR3 has 14 residues. The germline V gene has CDR1 MNHEY and CDR2 SVGAGI. The V and J ends lost 0 bases and 5 bases respectively, with 8 bases between them. The CDR3 sequence: CASSYSAGYQPQHF. The CDR3 nucleotides read TGTGCCAGCAGTTACTCTGCGGGCTATCAGCCCCAGCATTTT.

The chain carries TRBV7-2 and TRBJ1-1; 7 nucleotides match TRBD1. This CDR3 region has 15 residues. Germline V gene sequence: CDR1 SGHTA, CDR2 FQGNSA. J gave up 0 bases and V 1 base, and 2 bases lay outside the gene matches. The CDR3 DNA sequence: TGTGCCAGCAGCTTAGGAGGGGGCTTGAACACTGAAGCTTTCTTT. Translation: CASSLGGGLNTEAFF.

V and J are TRBV5-4 and TRBJ2-5, with 8 bases matching TRBD2. The CDR3 consists of 13 residues. V trimming: 0 bases; J trimming: 8 bases; junction bases outside the gene matches: 3. Per the germline V gene, CDR1 is SGHNT and CDR2 is YYREEE (reference sequence). CDR3 coding DNA: TGTGCCAGCAGCTTGGGGGCGGGGGGAACCCAGTACTTC. It specifies CASSLGAGGTQYF. Using reference TRBV5-4 and TRBJ2-5 for the parts outside the CDR3, the full variable domain is ETGVTQSPTHLIKTRGQQVTLRCSSQSGHNTVSWYQQALGQGPQFIFQYYREEENGRGNFPPRFSGLQFPNYSSELNVNALELDDSALYLCASSLGAGGTQYFGPGTRLLVL.

This rearrangement joins TRBV24-1 to TRBJ2-3, with TRBD1 identical over 7 bases. The V and J ends lost 5 bases and 6 bases, in that order; junction bases with no gene match: 7. CDR1 is KGHDR, CDR2 SFDVKD, per germline. This CDR3 spans 14 amino acids. The CDR3 DNA follows: TGTGCCACCAGTGCGACAGGGCGTTGGGATACGCAGTATTTT. As protein: CATSATGRWDTQYF.

V usage is TRBV5-1 and J usage is TRBJ2-1, with D maybe TRBD2 (6 bases). V lost 0 bases, J lost 4 bases, and 11 bases lay in between. The CDR3 consists of 15 residues. Germline CDR1 reads SGHRS; CDR2 reads YFSETQ. The CDR3 nucleotides read TGCGCCAGCAGCTTGGAGGCGGGATCTTACAATGAGCAGTTCTTC. Protein: CASSLEAGSYNEQFF.

The rearrangement links TRBV19 to TRBJ2-7; the D gene is possibly TRBD1 (6 bases). V lost 10 bases and J lost 3, with 13 bases in between. The CDR3 runs 12 residues. CDR1 and CDR2 (germline): LNHDA, SQIVND (reference sequence). CDR3 nucleotides: TGTGCCACCCTAAACAGGGACTACGAGCAGTACTTC. This encodes CATLNRDYEQYF.

This clone was seen more than once but under ten times. This chain joins TRBV10-3 and TRBJ2-2; TRBD1 aligns across 8 bases. Trimming took 3 bases from V and 4 from J; bases not matched to a gene: 4. CDR1 ENHRY and CDR2 SYGVKD come from the germline V gene. This CDR3 is 15 amino acids long. The CDR3 is CAISDRGQSTGELFF. In DNA form, the CDR3 reads TGTGCCATCAGTGACAGGGGGCAAAGCACCGGGGAGCTGTTTTTT.

V and J are TRBV5-1 and TRBJ1-1; possibly TRBD1 for D (6 bases). CDR1 is SGHRS, CDR2 YFSETQ, per germline. This CDR3 spans 16 amino acids. With 2 bases removed from V and 0 bases from J, the gap between germline ends came to 14 bases. Here the CDR3 reads CASSLGTLPMNTEAFF. CDR3 nucleotides: TGCGCCAGCAGCTTAGGGACACTGCCCATGAACACTGAAGCTTTCTTT.

The chain joins TRBV7-9 to TRBJ1-1; no clear D gene. Looked up from germline, CDR1 is SEHNR and CDR2 is FQNEAQ (reference sequence). The CDR3 consists of 15 residues. Trimming stripped 0 bases from V and 2 bases from J, with 10 bases between. CDR3 in amino acids: CASSLAQTFNTEAFF. The CDR3, as DNA: TGTGCCAGCAGCTTAGCGCAGACTTTCAACACTGAAGCTTTCTTT.

This clone was seen just once. V gene TRBV10-3 combines with J gene TRBJ1-6, with a weak D call TRBD1 (5 bases). CDR1 is ENHRY and CDR2 is SYGVKD in the germline V gene. The CDR3 covers 16 residues. V lost 1 base to trimming and J lost 8 bases, with 15 bases between them. CDR3 DNA: TGTGCCATCAGTGAGTTGGGGCCCCGCACGGATTCACCCCTCCACTTT. It encodes CAISELGPRTDSPLHF.

Only one count was recorded for this clone. The chain carries TRBV13 and TRBJ2-2; TRBD2 aligns across 7 bases. Germline values: CDR1 PRHDT, CDR2 FYEKMQ (reference sequence). The trim removed 4 bases at V and 1 base at J, leaving 6 bases unmatched. The CDR3 is 16 amino acids. The CDR3 DNA follows: TGTGCCAGCAGCTCTGGACTAGGCGGGAACACCGGGGAGCTGTTTTTT. It codes for CASSSGLGGNTGELFF. Filled out from reference TRBV13 and TRBJ2-2, the complete variable domain reads AAGVIQSPRHLIKEKRETATLKCYPIPRHDTVYWYQQGPGQDPQFLISFYEKMQSDKGSIPDRFSAQQFSDYHSELNMSSLELGDSALYFCASSSGLGGNTGELFFGEGSRLTVL.

The chain is built from TRBV15 and TRBJ2-3; D not certain. The CDR3 consists of 15 residues. V was pared by 1 base and J by 0 bases, with 8 bases between. Germline V gene data show CDR1 as LNHNV and CDR2 as YYDKDF (reference sequence). The CDR3 sequence is CATSRGRLSTDTQYF. In DNA, the CDR3 is TGTGCCACCAGCAGAGGCAGACTTAGCACAGATACGCAGTATTTT.

The chain carries TRBV5-1 and TRBJ2-7, with D perhaps matching TRBD2 (6 bases). The germline V gene encodes CDR1 SGHRS and CDR2 YFSETQ. This CDR3 contains 14 residues. V shed 5 bases and J shed 0 bases, with 12 bases lying between them. The CDR3 DNA sequence: TGCGCCAGCAGGGGAGGACCGAGCTCCTACGAGCAGTACTTC. Protein: CASRGGPSSYEQYF.

The chain carries TRBV4-1 and TRBJ1-3; D remains unclear. The V end was cut by 1 base, the J end by 0 bases, with 13 bases between. Germline CDR1 MGHRA, CDR2 YSYEKL. CDR3 length: 17 amino acids. This CDR3 reads CASSQGFAGVSGNTIYF. In DNA, the CDR3 is TGCGCCAGCAGCCAAGGTTTCGCGGGTGTCTCTGGAAACACCATATATTTT.

J is TRBJ2-3 and V is TRBV6-5; 8 bases are shared with TRBD2. The J segment lost 2 bases and the V segment lost 6 bases, leaving 4 bases of the junction unmatched. This CDR3 is built from 14 residues. Germline values: CDR1 MNHEY, CDR2 SVGAGI. CDR3 loop: CASRWGLDTDTQYF. Here the CDR3 DNA reads TGTGCCAGCAGGTGGGGACTAGACACAGATACGCAGTATTTT.

This clone was detected only a few times. The gene calls are TRBV19 and TRBJ2-2; D is undetermined. Trimming took off 7 bases at V and 7 bases at J, with 7 bases between the two ends. CDR3 length equals 11 residues. From germline, CDR1 is LNHDA and CDR2 SQIVND (reference sequence). The CDR3 reads CASNSFGELFF. DNA of the CDR3: TGTGCCAGTAATTCCTTCGGGGAGCTGTTTTTT.

This sequence joins TRBV5-6 and TRBJ2-7; D gene uncertain. Between the trimmed V and J ends, which lost 1 base and 2 bases, there was a span of 13 bases. Germline V gene sequence: CDR1 SGHDT, CDR2 YYEEEE. The CDR3 extends over 15 amino acids. The CDR3 bases are TGTGCCAGCAGCTTGTCCGGCAGGCTGACCTACGAGCAGTACTTC. This gives the protein CASSLSGRLTYEQYF.

Ten or more counts support this clone. The chain recombines TRBV2 with TRBJ2-7; 9 bases are a match to TRBD2. In germline, CDR1 is SNHLY, CDR2 FYNNEI. The CDR3 spans 13 residues. J was trimmed by 4 bases and V by 6 bases; bases with no gene match: 4. The CDR3 coding sequence is TGTGCCAGCAGGCCTAGCGGGACATACGAGCAGTACTTC. This gives the protein CASRPSGTYEQYF.

V usage is TRBV20-1 and J usage is TRBJ2-5, with 8 bases aligning to TRBD1. This CDR3 has 14 amino acids. The germline CDR1 and CDR2 sequences are DFQATT and SNEGSKA (reference sequence). Trimming took 3 bases from V and 4 from J; bases not matched to a gene: 7. The chain's CDR3 is CSASPWTGRETQYF. The CDR3, as DNA: TGCAGTGCTAGTCCTTGGACAGGGAGAGAGACCCAGTACTTC.

The V call is TRBV30, the J call TRBJ1-2, with 10 positions matching TRBD1. The CDR3 is 15 residues long. Germline V lookup: CDR1 GTSNPN, CDR2 SVGIG (reference sequence). Germline trimming cut 1 base from V and 1 base from J; bases unmatched to any gene: 3. The CDR3 sequence is CAWSARTGGNYGYTF. For the CDR3, the DNA is TGTGCCTGGAGTGCCCGGACAGGGGGTAACTATGGCTACACCTTC. Full variable domain (outside the CDR3, taken from reference TRBV30 and TRBJ1-2): SQTIHQWPATLVQPVGSPLSLECTVEGTSNPNLYWYRQAAGRGLQLLFYSVGIGQISSEVPQNLSASRPQDRQFILSSKKLLLSDSGFYLCAWSARTGGNYGYTFGSGTRLTVV.

DNA for the CDR3: TGCGCCAGCAGTGGGGACAGGGTCTACGAGCAGTACTTC. Its translation is CASSGDRVYEQYF. The rearrangement joins TRBV10-1 to TRBJ2-7, with 9 bases identical to TRBD1. Germline V gives CDR1 WNHNN, CDR2 SYGVQD (reference sequence). J gave up 3 bases and V 4 bases, and 1 base lay outside the gene matches. The length of the CDR3 is 13 residues.

This chain connects TRBV7-2 to TRBJ1-2, with a possible D match to TRBD1 (5 bases). The CDR3 runs 16 residues. CDR1 and CDR2 (germline): SGHTA, FQGNSA. Trimming pared 3 bases from V and 2 bases from J, leaving 16 bases between. The CDR3 sequence: CASSFGSLGLNYGYTF. The CDR3 bases are TGTGCCAGCAGCTTTGGATCGCTGGGGCTGAACTATGGCTACACCTTC.

V gene TRBV6-1 combines with J gene TRBJ1-4; D is possibly TRBD1 (6 bases). V was clipped by 0 bases and J by 7 bases, with 12 bases between them. Germline CDR1 MNHNS, CDR2 SASEGT. CDR3 length equals 15 residues. The CDR3 DNA sequence: TGTGCCAGCAGTGAAGCCTCACAGGGTGGTGAAAAACTGTTTTTT. The encoded protein is CASSEASQGGEKLFF.